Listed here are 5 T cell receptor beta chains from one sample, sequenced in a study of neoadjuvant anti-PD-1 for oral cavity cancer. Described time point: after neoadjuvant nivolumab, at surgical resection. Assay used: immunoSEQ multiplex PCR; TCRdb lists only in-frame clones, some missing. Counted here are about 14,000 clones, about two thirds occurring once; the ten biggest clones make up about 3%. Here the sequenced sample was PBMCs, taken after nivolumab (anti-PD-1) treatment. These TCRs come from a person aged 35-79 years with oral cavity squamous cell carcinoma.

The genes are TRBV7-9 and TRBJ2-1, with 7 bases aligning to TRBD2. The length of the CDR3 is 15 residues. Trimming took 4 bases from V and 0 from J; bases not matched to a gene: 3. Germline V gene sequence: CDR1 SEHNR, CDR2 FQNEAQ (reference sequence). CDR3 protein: CASSWERGSYNEQFF. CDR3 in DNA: TGTGCCAGCAGCTGGGAGCGGGGCTCCTACAATGAGCAGTTCTTC.

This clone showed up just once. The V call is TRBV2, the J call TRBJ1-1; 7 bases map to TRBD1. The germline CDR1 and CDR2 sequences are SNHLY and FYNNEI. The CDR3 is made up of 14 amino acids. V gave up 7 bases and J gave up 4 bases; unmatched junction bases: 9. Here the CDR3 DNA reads TGTGCCAGCAACCAACAGGGGTCCGTCACTGAAGCTTTCTTT. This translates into CASNQQGSVTEAFF.

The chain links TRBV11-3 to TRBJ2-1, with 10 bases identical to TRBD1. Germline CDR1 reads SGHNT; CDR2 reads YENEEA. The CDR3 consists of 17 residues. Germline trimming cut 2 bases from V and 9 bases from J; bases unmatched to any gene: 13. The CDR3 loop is CASSLTTRDRGVSEQFF. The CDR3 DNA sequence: TGTGCCAGCAGCTTAACGACCCGGGACAGGGGTGTTAGTGAGCAGTTCTTC.

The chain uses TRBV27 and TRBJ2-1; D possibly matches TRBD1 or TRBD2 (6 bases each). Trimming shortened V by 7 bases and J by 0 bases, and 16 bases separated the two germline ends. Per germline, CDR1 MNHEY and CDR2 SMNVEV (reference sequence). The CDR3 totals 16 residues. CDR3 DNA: TGTGCCAGCACCCAGTGGGGGGCTAGCTCCTACAATGAGCAGTTCTTC. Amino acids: CASTQWGASSYNEQFF.

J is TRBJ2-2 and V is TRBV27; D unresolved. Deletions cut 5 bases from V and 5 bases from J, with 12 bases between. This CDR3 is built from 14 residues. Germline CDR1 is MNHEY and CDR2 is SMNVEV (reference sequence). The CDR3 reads CASSPHQVTGELFF. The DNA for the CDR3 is TGTGCCAGCAGTCCCCACCAGGTGACCGGGGAGCTGTTTTTT.